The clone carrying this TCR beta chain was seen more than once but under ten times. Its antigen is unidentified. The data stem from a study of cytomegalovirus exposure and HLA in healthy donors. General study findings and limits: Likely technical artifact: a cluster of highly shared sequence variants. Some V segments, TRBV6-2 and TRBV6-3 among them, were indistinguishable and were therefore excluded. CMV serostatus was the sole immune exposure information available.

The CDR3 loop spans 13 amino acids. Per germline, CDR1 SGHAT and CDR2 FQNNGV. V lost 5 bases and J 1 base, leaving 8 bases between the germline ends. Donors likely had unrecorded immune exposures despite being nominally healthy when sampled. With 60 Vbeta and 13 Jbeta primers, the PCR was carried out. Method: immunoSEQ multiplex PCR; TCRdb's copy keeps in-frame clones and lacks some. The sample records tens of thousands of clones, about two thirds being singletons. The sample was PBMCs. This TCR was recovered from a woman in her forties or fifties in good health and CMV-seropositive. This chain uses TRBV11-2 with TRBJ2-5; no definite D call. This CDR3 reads CASSPPVQETQYF. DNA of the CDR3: TGTGCCAGCAGCCCCCCCGTCCAAGAGACCCAGTACTTC.